This T cell receptor beta chain was recorded in a study of T cell changes during pregnancy in multiple sclerosis. This table comes from immunoSEQ multiplex PCR, and its TCRdb copy is limited to in-frame clones, with some not included. The data show some 70,000 clones, about 91% seen once. The CDR3 extends over 13 amino acids. V shed 2 bases and J shed 5 bases, with 10 bases lying between them. Germline CDR1 SGHDT, CDR2 YYEEEE. The TCR sequence derives from a female donor with multiple sclerosis, enrolled in a pregnancy study. The starting material was peripheral blood, obtained in the first trimester of pregnancy. V and J are TRBV5-6 and TRBJ1-1, with a weak D call TRBD1 (6 bases). The CDR3 sequence is CASSLPTGTEAFF. CDR3 bases: TGTGCCAGCAGCTTACCTACAGGGACTGAAGCTTTCTTT.